This is a list of T cell receptor beta chains from one sample in a study of spatial heterogeneity in lung cancer. A single record per CDR3 protein comes from TCRdb applying MiXCR to the 5' RACE reads. Here the sample spans around 47,000 distinct CDR3 sequences, under 8% being singletons. Sequenced material: PBMCs, taken at follow-up. These receptors originate from a female donor with early-stage non-small cell lung cancer. The CDR3 runs from the conserved cysteine through the conserved F or W. D genes are given only for firm matches. Only part of the rows carry a size: once, few, many, or a class if the clone is expanded.

D: TRBD1; V: TRBV4-1; J: TRBJ1-1; size: many; CDR3: CASSHPGQGVEAFF; DNA: TGCGCCAGCAGCCATCCGGGACAGGGGGTAGAAGCTTTCTTT
D: TRBD1; V: TRBV20-1; J: TRBJ1-1; size: -; CDR3: CSALGGQGYTEAFF; DNA: TGCAGTGCTCTTGGGGGACAGGGATACACTGAAGCTTTCTTT
D: -; V: TRBV20-1; J: TRBJ1-1; size: many; CDR3: CSAPKTLDVTEAFF; DNA: TGCAGTGCTCCAAAGACACTCGATGTCACTGAAGCTTTCTTT
D: -; V: TRBV20-1; J: TRBJ2-7; size: -; CDR3: CSARDHLTGREQYF; DNA: TGCAGTGCTAGAGACCACTTGACAGGGAGGGAGCAGTACTTC
D: -; V: TRBV27; J: TRBJ1-5; size: many; CDR3: CASSLEYGGDNQPQHF; DNA: TGTGCCAGCAGTTTGGAATACGGAGGGGACAATCAGCCCCAGCATTTT
D: TRBD1; V: TRBV20-1; J: TRBJ1-3; size: few; CDR3: CSARPPGQVFPYSGNTIYF; DNA: TGCAGTGCTAGACCTCCGGGACAGGTCTTCCCCTACTCTGGAAACACCATATATTTT
D: -; V: TRBV7-2; J: TRBJ2-7; size: many; CDR3: CASSLSVQGSWYF; DNA: TGTGCCAGCAGCTTATCTGTACAGGGAAGTTGGTACTTC
D: TRBD2; V: TRBV5-1; J: TRBJ2-3; size: -; CDR3: CASSPRLAGNTDTQYF; DNA: TGCGCCAGCAGCCCGAGACTAGCGGGGAACACAGATACGCAGTATTTT
D: TRBD1; V: TRBV6-1; J: TRBJ2-7; size: many; CDR3: CASSVGQGLHEQYF; DNA: TGTGCCAGCAGTGTGGGACAGGGACTCCACGAGCAGTACTTC
D: -; V: TRBV15; J: TRBJ2-6; size: -; CDR3: CATRGAGSGANVLTF; DNA: TGTGCCACCAGGGGCGCCGGCTCTGGGGCCAACGTCCTGACTTTC
D: -; V: TRBV20-1; J: TRBJ1-2; size: few; CDR3: CSASIQGERQNYGYTF; DNA: TGCAGTGCTAGTATACAGGGTGAGAGGCAGAACTATGGCTACACCTTC
D: TRBD1; V: TRBV5-5; J: TRBJ2-7; size: many; CDR3: CASSPEGARPYEQYF; DNA: TGTGCCAGCAGCCCCGAGGGGGCCCGTCCCTACGAGCAGTACTTC
D: -; V: TRBV11-2; J: TRBJ2-2; size: few; CDR3: CASSDPRGPQEELFF; DNA: TGTGCCAGCAGCGACCCGCGCGGTCCTCAGGAGGAGCTGTTTTTT
D: TRBD2; V: TRBV24-1; J: TRBJ2-3; size: many; CDR3: CATSDPTSGGTDTQYF; DNA: TGTGCCACCAGTGACCCTACTAGCGGGGGCACAGATACGCAGTATTTT
D: -; V: TRBV20-1; J: TRBJ1-1; size: many; CDR3: CSARDWRRGEAEAFF; DNA: TGCAGTGCCAGAGATTGGAGGAGGGGAGAGGCTGAAGCTTTCTTT
D: TRBD2; V: TRBV10-3; J: TRBJ2-2; size: many; CDR3: CAIRGLAANTGELFF; DNA: TGTGCCATCAGGGGACTAGCGGCGAACACCGGGGAGCTGTTTTTT
D: TRBD2; V: TRBV27; J: TRBJ2-1; size: -; CDR3: CASGLAGGRSEQFF; DNA: TGTGCCAGCGGACTAGCGGGGGGGCGTAGTGAGCAGTTCTTC
D: -; V: TRBV5-1; J: TRBJ1-2; size: few; CDR3: CASSSRGGPYGYTF; DNA: TGCGCCAGCAGCTCCCGGGGAGGACCCTATGGCTACACCTTC
D: -; V: TRBV7-8; J: TRBJ1-1; size: many; CDR3: CASSPGTLNTEAFF; DNA: TGTGCCAGCAGTCCGGGGACCCTGAACACTGAAGCTTTCTTT
D: -; V: TRBV29-1; J: TRBJ1-2; size: many; CDR3: CSVGGAGDGYTF; DNA: TGCAGCGTGGGGGGCGCAGGGGATGGCTACACCTTC
D: -; V: TRBV18; J: TRBJ1-1; size: -; CDR3: CASSTLNRDTEAFF; DNA: TGTGCCAGCTCAACATTAAACAGGGATACTGAAGCTTTCTTT
D: -; V: TRBV6-1; J: TRBJ1-5; size: few; CDR3: CASSSGWQPQHF; DNA: TGTGCCAGCAGTTCAGGTTGGCAGCCCCAGCATTTT
D: -; V: TRBV2; J: TRBJ2-7; size: -; CDR3: CASSDAGSYEQYF; DNA: TGTGCCAGCAGTGACGCAGGCTCCTACGAGCAGTACTTC
D: -; V: TRBV20-1; J: TRBJ2-3; size: -; CDR3: CSAKGRGDTQYF; DNA: TGCAGTGCAAAGGGAAGGGGAGATACGCAGTATTTT
D: TRBD2; V: TRBV14; J: TRBJ2-3; size: -; CDR3: CASSPGGAGTDTQYF; DNA: TGTGCCAGCAGCCCGGGGGGGGCCGGAACAGATACGCAGTATTTT
D: -; V: TRBV3-1; J: TRBJ2-7; size: few; CDR3: CASSHTRGPYEQYF; DNA: TGTGCCAGCAGCCATACTCGGGGGCCCTACGAGCAGTACTTC